These 13 T cell receptor beta chains originate from one sample sequenced in a study of blood T cell repertoires in COVID-19. Here immunoSEQ multiplex PCR was the method, and the copy in TCRdb shows in-frame clones only, minus some. Altogether about 36,000 clones are present, roughly 89% being singletons, with the ten largest covering 20% to 25%. Material: peripheral blood. Receptor source: a man in his 60s with active or convalescent COVID-19.

J is TRBJ2-1 and V is TRBV15; 8 nucleotides line up with TRBD2. Per germline, CDR1 LNHNV and CDR2 YYDKDF (reference sequence). The CDR3 spans 20 residues. The ends lost 1 base at V and 6 bases at J; junction bases unmatched: 20. This chain's CDR3 is CATSRVPLGGGRRGVNEQFF. DNA of the CDR3: TGTGCCACCAGCAGAGTGCCCCTGGGCGGCGGGAGGCGGGGTGTCAATGAGCAGTTCTTC. Drawing the rest from reference TRBV15 and TRBJ2-1, the complete variable domain is DAMVIQNPRYQVTQFGKPVTLSCSQTLNHNVMYWYQQKSSQAPKLLFHYYDKDFNNEADTPDNFQSRRPNTSFCFLDIRSPGLGDTAMYLCATSRVPLGGGRRGVNEQFFGPGTRLTVL.

The rearrangement links TRBV11-2 to TRBJ2-1; 13 nucleotides agree with TRBD2. The trim removed 1 base at V and 6 bases at J, leaving 6 bases unmatched. Germline V gene lookup returns CDR1 SGHAT and CDR2 FQNNGV. The CDR3 has 17 residues. Here the CDR3 reads CASSLGKLAGGPNEQFF. The CDR3 DNA sequence: TGTGCCAGCAGCTTAGGAAAACTAGCGGGAGGGCCCAATGAGCAGTTCTTC.

The chain combines TRBV9 with TRBJ2-4; weak D call: TRBD2 (6 bases). CDR3 length: 17 amino acids. Germline CDR1 and CDR2: SGDLS and YYNGEE. V was trimmed by 4 bases and J by 1 base, leaving 18 bases between them. The CDR3 protein is CASSSTGTPGAKNIQYF. The CDR3 nucleotides are TGTGCCAGCAGCTCCACCGGGACTCCCGGGGCCAAAAACATTCAGTACTTC.

This chain joins TRBV7-9 and TRBJ2-1; 12 nucleotides line up with TRBD2. Germline loops: CDR1 SEHNR, CDR2 FQNEAQ (reference sequence). V shed 5 bases, J shed 5 bases, and the junction held 4 bases outside the gene matches. This CDR3 is built from 15 residues. CDR3 sequence reads: CASSPGLAGNNEQFF. CDR3 DNA: TGTGCCAGCAGCCCGGGACTAGCGGGTAACAATGAGCAGTTCTTC.

The genes are TRBV7-9 and TRBJ2-1; 12 positions match TRBD2. CDR3 length: 15 residues. Germline CDR1 SEHNR, CDR2 FQNEAQ (reference sequence). J lost 8 bases, V lost 5 bases, and 7 bases had no gene match. CDR3 DNA: TGTGCCAGCAGCCCGACTAGCGGGAGAGTCTATGAGCAGTTCTTC. Protein sequence: CASSPTSGRVYEQFF.

The rearrangement joins TRBV5-3 to TRBJ2-1, with D possibly being TRBD1 (6 bases). TRBV5-3 is classed as an ORF, of uncertain function. Trimming cost V 4 bases and J 6 bases, with 17 bases left between them. The CDR3 has 15 amino acids. The DNA of the CDR3 is TGTGCCAGAAGCAAACAGGGAAGGCTCGGCAATGAGCAGTTCTTC. Protein sequence: CARSKQGRLGNEQFF.

The CDR3 DNA is TGTGCCAGCAGTTTCAGTGGCGGCCTCTCCTACGAGCAGTACTTC. Its protein is CASSFSGGLSYEQYF. The rearrangement uses TRBV28 and TRBJ2-7; D uncertain. Trimming shortened V by 3 bases and J by 0 bases, and 12 bases separated the two germline ends. The CDR3 length is 15 residues. Germline V gives CDR1 MDHEN, CDR2 SYDVKM.

The rearrangement joins TRBV29-1 to TRBJ2-7, with D perhaps TRBD1 (5 bases). This CDR3 is 13 amino acids long. Germline V gene lookup returns CDR1 SQVTM and CDR2 ANQGSEA. V lost 5 bases and J 2 bases, leaving 13 bases between the germline ends. The CDR3 here is CSVRGLDTYEQYF. In nucleotides, the CDR3 is TGCAGCGTTAGGGGCCTCGACACCTACGAGCAGTACTTC.

The chain combines TRBV18 with TRBJ1-1; 9 nucleotides line up with TRBD1. Germline assignment: CDR1 KGHSH and CDR2 LQKENI. This CDR3 has 15 amino acids. V was pared by 3 bases and J by 6 bases, with 8 bases of the junction left unmatched. The CDR3 loop reads CASSPQTGGTAEAFF. The CDR3 DNA is TGTGCCAGCTCACCTCAGACAGGGGGGACGGCTGAAGCTTTCTTT. The complete variable domain, with remaining parts taken from reference TRBV18 and TRBJ1-1, reads NAGVMQNPRHLVRRRGQEARLRCSPMKGHSHVYWYRQLPEEGLKFMVYLQKENIIDESGMPKERFSAEFPKEGPSILRIQQVVRGDSAAYFCASSPQTGGTAEAFFGQGTRLTVV.

The chain uses TRBV28 and TRBJ2-4, with 12 bases that match TRBD2. CDR1 MDHEN and CDR2 SYDVKM come from the germline V gene. This CDR3 is 15 amino acids long. V lost 9 bases, J lost 0 bases, and 3 bases stayed unmatched. CDR3 amino acids: CASQGLAGAKNIQYF. The CDR3 DNA follows: TGTGCCAGTCAGGGACTAGCGGGAGCCAAAAACATTCAGTACTTC. The entire variable domain, with the rest obtained from reference TRBV28 and TRBJ2-4, is as follows: DVKVTQSSRYLVKRTGEKVFLECVQDMDHENMFWYRQDPGLGLRLIYFSYDVKMKEKGDIPEGYSVSREKKERFSLILESASTNQTSMYLCASQGLAGAKNIQYFGAGTRLSVL.

V gene TRBV2 combines with J gene TRBJ2-1; 7 bases line up with TRBD1. Trimming took 6 bases from V and 10 from J; bases not matched to a gene: 12. Germline V gene data show CDR1 as SNHLY and CDR2 as FYNNEI. The CDR3 is 14 amino acids. CDR3 in DNA: TGTGCCAGCAGCGAAAACAGGGACAGTGAAGAGCAGTTCTTC. This sequence encodes CASSENRDSEEQFF.

The chain couples TRBV29-1 to TRBJ1-2; the D gene is possibly TRBD1 (5 bases). Looked up from germline, CDR1 is SQVTM and CDR2 is ANQGSEA. The CDR3 extends over 15 amino acids. Trimming stripped 4 bases from V and 0 bases from J, with 15 bases between. CDR3 DNA sequence: TGCAGCGTTGGCGGGATCGGGGGGTCTAACTATGGCTACACCTTC. This translates into CSVGGIGGSNYGYTF.

The chain uses TRBV2 and TRBJ2-2, with TRBD2 matching over 8 bases. The CDR3 extends over 12 amino acids. The trim removed 8 bases at V and 6 bases at J, leaving 2 bases unmatched. From germline, CDR1 is SNHLY and CDR2 FYNNEI. The CDR3 is CASRGGPGELFF. In DNA, the CDR3 is TGTGCCAGCCGGGGGGGTCCCGGGGAGCTGTTTTTT.